The T cell receptor (beta chain) under discussion was sequenced for a study of T cell changes during pregnancy in multiple sclerosis. CDR3 length: 18 residues. With V trimmed by 1 base and J by 6 bases, 10 bases remained unmatched. The germline CDR1 and CDR2 sequences are MNHNS and SASEGT. TCRdb's table, derived via immunoSEQ multiplex PCR, lists solely in-frame clones and lacks some. Altogether 30,000 to 45,000 clones are present, 90% to 95% being singletons, with the ten largest covering roughly 0.41%. The sequence derives from a female donor with multiple sclerosis, enrolled in a pregnancy study. The material sequenced was CD4+ T cells from peripheral blood mononuclear cells, taken in the first trimester of pregnancy. The chain joins TRBV6-1 to TRBJ2-5; TRBD2 matches 14 bases. CDR3 in amino acids: CASSEDIRLAGGVKTQYF. CDR3 nucleotides: TGTGCCAGCAGTGAAGATATCCGACTAGCGGGGGGGGTAAAGACCCAGTACTTC.